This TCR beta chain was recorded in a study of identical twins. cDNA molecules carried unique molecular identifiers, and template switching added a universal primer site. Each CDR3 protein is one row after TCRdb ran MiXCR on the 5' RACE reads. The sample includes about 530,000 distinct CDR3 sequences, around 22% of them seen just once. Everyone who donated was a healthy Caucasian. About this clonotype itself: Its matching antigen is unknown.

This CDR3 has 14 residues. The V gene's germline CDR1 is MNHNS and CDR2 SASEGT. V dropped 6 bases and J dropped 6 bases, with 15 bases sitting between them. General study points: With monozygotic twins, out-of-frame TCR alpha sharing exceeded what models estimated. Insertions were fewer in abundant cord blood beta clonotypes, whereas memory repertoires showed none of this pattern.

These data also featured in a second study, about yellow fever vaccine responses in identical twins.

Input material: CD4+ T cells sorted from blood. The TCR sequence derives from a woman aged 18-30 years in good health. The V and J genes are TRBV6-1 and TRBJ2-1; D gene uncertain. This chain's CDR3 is CASSPRSVSNEQFF. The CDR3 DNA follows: TGTGCCAGCAGCCCCAGATCGGTGTCCAATGAGCAGTTCTTC.